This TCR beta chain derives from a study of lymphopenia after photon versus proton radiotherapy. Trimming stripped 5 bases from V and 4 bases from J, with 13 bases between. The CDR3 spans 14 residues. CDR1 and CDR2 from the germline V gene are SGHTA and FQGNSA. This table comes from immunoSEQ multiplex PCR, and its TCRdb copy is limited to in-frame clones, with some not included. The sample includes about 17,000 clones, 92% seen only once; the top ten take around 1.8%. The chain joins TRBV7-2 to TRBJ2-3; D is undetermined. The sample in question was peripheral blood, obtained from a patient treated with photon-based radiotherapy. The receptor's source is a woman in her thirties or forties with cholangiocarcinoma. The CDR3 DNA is TGTGCCAGCAGCCCCAGTATGATTCCAGATACGCAGTATTTT. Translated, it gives CASSPSMIPDTQYF.